This T cell receptor beta chain came from a study of type 1 regulatory T cells (dated by TCRdb to 2020 to 2022). In terms of the full investigation: An in vitro protocol by which a Tr1-enriched, alloantigen-specific CD4 T cell product named T-allo10 was generated was characterized in the study. T-allo10 was being evaluated clinically in patients with hematological malignancies who were receiving allogeneic hematopoietic stem cell transplantation.

Reads for this sample came from an Illumina MiSeq. In TCRdb, the public reads were trimmed at Q25 with fastp and aligned with MiXCR, with productive beta chains retained. Rows merge per CDR3 protein into single entries with the most common DNA and genes. The sample yields around 88,000 distinct CDR3 sequences; about a third were counted once. The ten largest clones take up 2% to 2.5% of the sample. This clonotype was observed once. Its antigen specificity is not known. Base quality data are lacking; no much larger clone is found one base away. One read alone provides weak support. V is cut back by 3 bases and J by 7 bases, with 10 bases in the junction unmatched. The germline V gene yields KGHDR for CDR1 and SFDVKD for CDR2. Inclusive of the bounding cysteine and phenylalanine, the CDR3 is 17 residues long. Only the CDR3 portion is preserved as DNA: 51 bases, with reading frame beginning at the first base.

Sequenced: CD4+ T cells, either the whole sample or a sorted fraction (not recorded which). The V and J segments used are TRBV24-1 and TRBJ1-5; the central 11 bases match TRBD1. The receptor was derived from a human donor in good health. The CDR3 region reads CATSDTGTGGSGQPQHF. The DNA sequence reads TGTGCCACCAGTGATACCGGGACAGGGGGTTCAGGGCAGCCCCAGCATTTT.